Below, 6 T cell receptor beta chains from the same sample are listed, as sequenced in a study of T cell therapy after organ transplantation. Their antigens are not known. Using immunoSEQ multiplex PCR, the repertoire was profiled, and TCRdb retains in-frame clones only, with some absent. The sample has 50,000 or so clones; around 93% are singletons. The material was CD8+ T cells from blood, obtained before autologous CMV-specific T cell therapy. The receptors originated from a human patient who had received a solid organ transplant and had CMV disease.

The chain employs TRBV27 and TRBJ2-6, with 8 bases lining up with TRBD1. The CDR3 has 17 residues. Germline-derived CDR1 and CDR2 are MNHEY and SMNVEV (reference sequence). The junction had 7 bases not matched to a gene; V was cut back by 2 bases and J by 4 bases. The CDR3 nucleotides are TGTGCCAGCAGTTTAGGGCAGGGGGCGCGAGGGGCCAACGTCCTGACTTTC. Translating it yields CASSLGQGARGANVLTF. Using reference TRBV27 and TRBJ2-6 for the parts outside the CDR3, the full variable domain is EAQVTQNPRYLITVTGKKLTVTCSQNMNHEYMSWYRQDPGLGLRQIYYSMNVEVTDKGDVPEGYKVSRKEKRNFPLILESPSPNQTSLYFCASSLGQGARGANVLTFGAGSRLTVL.

This clone has only one observation. J is TRBJ2-1 and V is TRBV19; D call uncertain. From germline, CDR1 is LNHDA and CDR2 SQIVND (reference sequence). This CDR3 contains 14 residues. Trimming took 7 bases from V and 7 from J, leaving 17 bases between them. The CDR3 DNA follows: TGTGCCAGTATTGGTAGTCTGTCAGGAAATGAGCAGTTCTTC. Its translation: CASIGSLSGNEQFF.

The V call is TRBV5-6, the J call TRBJ2-1; D is tentatively TRBD1 or TRBD2 (5 bases each). Germline V gene sequence: CDR1 SGHDT, CDR2 YYEEEE. V gave up 7 bases and J gave up 10 bases, with 24 bases separating them. This CDR3 has 15 residues. This CDR3 is CASRDLGSRVGEQFF. The CDR3 bases are TGTGCCAGCCGGGACCTCGGAAGCAGGGTGGGCGAGCAGTTCTTC. The whole variable domain, filled in from reference TRBV5-6 and TRBJ2-1, reads DAGVTQSPTHLIKTRGQQVTLRCSPKSGHDTVSWYQQALGQGPQFIFQYYEEEERQRGNFPDRFSGHQFPNYSSELNVNALLLGDSALYLCASRDLGSRVGEQFFGPGTRLTVL.

V and J are TRBV5-6 and TRBJ2-5; no clear D. The CDR3 is 15 residues long. Per germline, CDR1 SGHDT and CDR2 YYEEEE. With 0 bases removed from V and 2 bases from J, the gap between germline ends came to 11 bases. The CDR3 DNA is TGTGCCAGCAGCTTGGGAGCACGGCAGCAAGAGACCCAGTACTTC. Its protein product is CASSLGARQQETQYF.

CDR3 sequence: CASSQGTGTEGDTEAFF. The CDR3 nucleotides read TGTGCCAGCAGCCAAGGAACGGGTACAGAGGGGGACACTGAAGCTTTCTTT. V usage is TRBV4-2 and J usage is TRBJ1-1; D may be TRBD1 (6 bases). Germline CDR1 and CDR2: LGHNA and YNFKEQ. Trimming left V 1 base short and J 3 bases short, with 18 bases between. CDR3 length: 17 residues.

This clone was recorded once. The V call is TRBV25-1, the J call TRBJ2-6; TRBD1 matches 8 bases. CDR1 and CDR2 from the germline V gene are MGHDK and SYGVNS. V lost 5 bases, J lost 3 bases, and 6 bases stayed unmatched. CDR3 length equals 16 residues. In nucleotides, the CDR3 is TGTGCCAGCAGTACCCCGGACAGGGTTGGGGCCAACGTCCTGACTTTC. This codes for CASSTPDRVGANVLTF.